These 2 T cell receptor beta chains share one sample of origin, sequenced in a study of cytomegalovirus exposure and HLA in healthy donors. The PCR had 60 Vbeta and 13 Jbeta primers. Data came from immunoSEQ multiplex PCR; TCRdb stores just in-frame clones and leaves some out. The sample has around 100,000 clones, under 70% seen once. Sequenced sample: PBMCs. The origin of the receptors is a man aged 18 to 35 in good health and CMV-seropositive.

The chain couples TRBV5-4 to TRBJ1-4; D may be TRBD1 (5 bases). V was cut by 0 bases and J by 5 bases, with 11 bases left in between. This CDR3 is built from 15 residues. Germline V gene lookup returns CDR1 SGHNT and CDR2 YYREEE (reference sequence). DNA of the CDR3: TGTGCCAGCAGCTTGGGGGGCGGACTAAATGAAAAACTGTTTTTT. Translation gives CASSLGGGLNEKLFF.

The chain carries TRBV5-1 and TRBJ2-7; TRBD1 agrees at 8 bases. Trimming cost V 3 bases and J 0 bases; bases outside gene matches: 8. CDR1 is SGHRS, CDR2 YFSETQ, per germline. CDR3 length equals 16 residues. The CDR3 sequence is CASSSPPGQGSYEQYF. The CDR3 coding sequence is TGCGCCAGCAGCTCGCCACCTGGACAGGGCTCCTACGAGCAGTACTTC.